The present TCR beta chain was sequenced within a study of cytomegalovirus exposure and HLA in healthy donors. Study-wide results and caveats: Reported results showed that the classifier diagnosed cytomegalovirus status with high specificity and sensitivity.

This CDR3 comprises 13 residues. From germline, CDR1 is LGHNA and CDR2 YNFKEQ. After removal of 4 bases from V and 5 bases from J, the junction contained 4 bases not matched to a gene. Assay used: immunoSEQ multiplex PCR; TCRdb lists only in-frame clones, some missing. The data show about 180,000 clones, about 86% seen once. As concerns this clone: Its antigen is currently unknown.

The source material was PBMCs. This TCR was sampled from a woman aged 25-40 years in good health and CMV-seronegative. The rearrangement uses TRBV4-2 and TRBJ1-2, with 7 bases that match TRBD1. The CDR3 region has the DNA TGTGCCAGCAGCCCGGACAGGAATTATGGCTACACCTTC. This sequence encodes CASSPDRNYGYTF.